This T cell receptor (beta chain) derives from a study of T cell repertoires in cytomegalovirus infection. The study's findings and limits: Using cumulative public TCR beta family frequency, the authors identified those who carried CMV together with the relevant HLA. In two of eight donors, the top clonotype was HLA-C-restricted CMV-specific.

TCRdb re-derived calls from the reads in MiXCR, one entry per CDR3 protein. The repertoire holds roughly 300,000 distinct CDR3 sequences, with about 26% as singletons. There are 12 residues in the CDR3. V shed 3 bases and J shed 5 bases, with 7 bases lying between them. A note on this clonotype: The antigen remains undetermined.

The clonotype comes from a human donor in good health (CMV status not recorded). Some clones in this sample may be carry-over from other donors' samples. Material: PBMCs. The J gene is TRBJ2-5, the V gene TRBV12-3 or TRBV12-4, with D uncertain. CDR3 amino acids: CASSFGWETQYF. CDR3 DNA sequence: TGTGCCAGCAGTTTTGGCTGGGAGACCCAGTACTTC.